The T cell receptor beta chain described here comes from a study of blood T cell repertoires in COVID-19. Study members were between 18 and 89 years old and lived in fewer than 30 US regions. Each participant's cohort was designated according to participant-reported clinical history. Trimming took 0 bases from V and 3 from J, leaving 14 bases between them. The germline V gene encodes CDR1 ENHRY and CDR2 SYGVKD. The CDR3 sequence is 16 residues long. In the study's own analysis: Counts of nucleated cells, estimated from reference gene primer amplification, were obtained. Clones were sequenced by immunoSEQ multiplex PCR, and TCRdb holds only the in-frame ones, with some missing. The V and J calls and clone size are taken from that table; D and trimming were inferred from the DNA. The sample has over 300,000 clones; approximately 87% are singletons.

The V and J genes are TRBV10-3 and TRBJ1-2; a weak D match, TRBD1 (6 bases). This clonotype originated in a woman aged 25-40 years with acute COVID-19. The sequenced sample was PBMCs or T cells enriched from blood (not recorded which). The DNA for the CDR3 is TGTGCCATCAGTGAGTCCCCAGGGGCCCCAGACTATGGCTACACCTTC. Amino acids: CAISESPGAPDYGYTF.